Presented here are 26 T cell receptor beta chains from one specimen sequenced in a study of lymphopenia after photon versus proton radiotherapy. Some clones are missing from TCRdb's copy, which holds only in-frame ones; the method was immunoSEQ multiplex PCR. The sample consists of tens of thousands of clones, around 87% of them appearing once. The sample here was peripheral blood, taken from a patient treated with proton-based radiotherapy. The receptor source for this set is a woman aged 55-69 years with cholangiocarcinoma. Some clones in this sample may be carry-over from other donors' samples.

CDR3 nucleotide sequence: TGCGCCAGCAGCCAACGAGCGGTAGGCGGAGTACAAGAGACCCAGTACTTC. Its protein is CASSQRAVGGVQETQYF. The chain is built from TRBV4-1 and TRBJ2-5; a weak D match, TRBD2 (5 bases). Per germline, CDR1 MGHRA and CDR2 YSYEKL. V lost 2 bases, J lost 2 bases, and 18 bases lay in between. The CDR3 contains 17 residues.

This chain connects TRBV14 to TRBJ2-7; TRBD1 agrees at 8 bases. V dropped 6 bases and J dropped 3; count of bases not matched to a gene: 7. The CDR3 loop spans 14 amino acids. Germline V lookup: CDR1 SGHDN, CDR2 FVKESK. CDR3 residues: CASRPGTGFYEQYF. The CDR3 DNA reads as TGTGCCAGCAGACCCGGGACAGGATTCTACGAGCAGTACTTC.

CDR3 bases: TGCGCCAGCAGCTTTCGGGGATACCTAAACACCGGGGAGCTGTTTTTT. Encoded protein: CASSFRGYLNTGELFF. The rearrangement joins TRBV5-1 to TRBJ2-2; possibly TRBD2 for D (5 bases). V was trimmed by 2 bases and J by 2 bases, leaving 13 bases between them. Germline CDR1 is SGHRS and CDR2 is YFSETQ. The CDR3 sequence is 16 residues long.

The rearrangement uses TRBV5-1 and TRBJ2-7, with 9 bases matching TRBD1. There are 15 residues in the CDR3. Germline CDR1 reads SGHRS; CDR2 reads YFSETQ. Trimming cost V 4 bases and J 2 bases; bases outside gene matches: 7. CDR3 protein: CASSPGTGPAYEQYF. In DNA form, the CDR3 reads TGCGCCAGCAGCCCTGGGACAGGGCCGGCCTACGAGCAGTACTTC.

The CDR3 DNA reads as TGTGCCAGCAGCCCCATCCCGGGACAGGGTGTCTACGAGCAGTACTTC. Translated: CASSPIPGQGVYEQYF. The chain employs TRBV14 and TRBJ2-5; 9 nucleotides match TRBD1. The DNA end favors TRBJ2-7, so the J call may be wrong. This CDR3 has 16 amino acids. CDR1 and CDR2 from the germline V gene are SGHDN and FVKESK.

The chain recombines TRBV9 with TRBJ2-1; TRBD2 matches 11 bases. The germline V gene has CDR1 SGDLS and CDR2 YYNGEE. Trimming cost V 3 bases and J 6 bases; bases outside gene matches: 5. The CDR3 totals 15 residues. This chain's CDR3 is CASSAGTSGLNEQFF. In DNA, the CDR3 is TGTGCCAGCAGCGCAGGGACTAGCGGCCTCAATGAGCAGTTCTTC.

Only one count was recorded for this clone. The V gene is TRBV11-2, the J gene TRBJ2-5; 10 bases fit TRBD1. This CDR3 is 16 amino acids long. Unmatched junction bases numbered 10, after V lost 4 bases and J lost 5 bases. The germline V gene has CDR1 SGHAT and CDR2 FQNNGV. The CDR3 DNA sequence: TGTGCCAGCAGCTCAAGGACAGGGGGGGTCGGGGAGACCCAGTACTTC. This translates into CASSSRTGGVGETQYF.

This rearrangement joins TRBV18 to TRBJ1-1, with 9 nucleotides matching TRBD1. This CDR3 comprises 11 residues. The germline gives CDR1 KGHSH, CDR2 LQKENI. V dropped 6 bases and J dropped 8; count of bases not matched to a gene: 1. CDR3 in amino acids: CASSDRGEAFF. The CDR3 region has the DNA TGTGCCAGCTCCGACAGGGGGGAAGCTTTCTTT. Using reference TRBV18 and TRBJ1-1 for the parts outside the CDR3, the full variable domain is NAGVMQNPRHLVRRRGQEARLRCSPMKGHSHVYWYRQLPEEGLKFMVYLQKENIIDESGMPKERFSAEFPKEGPSILRIQQVVRGDSAAYFCASSDRGEAFFGQGTRLTVV.

The chain is built from TRBV18 and TRBJ2-7, with 11 bases fitting TRBD2. Germline V gene lookup returns CDR1 KGHSH and CDR2 LQKENI. V lost 2 bases and J lost 3; bases outside the gene matches: 0. The length of the CDR3 is 14 residues. DNA for the CDR3: TGTGCCAGCTCACCAGGGACTAGCGGCTACGAGCAGTACTTC. Its translation: CASSPGTSGYEQYF.

The J gene is TRBJ1-2, the V gene TRBV5-4; no definite D call. The CDR3 has 15 residues. Trimming pared 3 bases from V and 0 bases from J, leaving 12 bases between. Germline lookup yields CDR1 SGHNT and CDR2 YYREEE (reference sequence). CDR3 in DNA: TGTGCCAGCAGCTCCTTCCCGGCCTCTAACTATGGCTACACCTTC. Its protein product is CASSSFPASNYGYTF.

The chain is built from TRBV23-1 and TRBJ2-7; D is tentatively TRBD1 or TRBD2 (5 bases each). TRBV23-1 falls under the ORF class, with uncertain function. V was trimmed by 7 bases and J by 4 bases, leaving 14 bases between them. This CDR3 is 13 amino acids long. The CDR3 loop is CASKWGLGYEQYF. The CDR3 bases are TGCGCCAGCAAGTGGGGGTTAGGGTACGAGCAGTACTTC.

The chain carries TRBV29-1 and TRBJ1-5; D is unclear. The CDR3 has 12 amino acids. Trimming removed 5 bases at V and 4 bases at J, with 9 bases between. The germline CDR1 and CDR2 sequences are SQVTM and ANQGSEA. The CDR3 sequence: CSVSDGNQPQHF. Written as DNA, the CDR3 is TGCAGCGTTTCGGACGGGAATCAGCCCCAGCATTTT.

The rearrangement joins TRBV6-5 to TRBJ2-3; D not resolved. This CDR3 contains 13 residues. The germline V gene encodes CDR1 MNHEY and CDR2 SVGAGI. V was pared by 6 bases and J by 0 bases, with 7 bases between. The CDR3 protein is CASRGRSTDTQYF. The CDR3 DNA follows: TGTGCCAGCAGAGGGCGGAGCACAGATACGCAGTATTTT.

The chain joins TRBV19 to TRBJ1-1; TRBD1 agrees at 9 bases. The CDR3 contains 15 residues. The ends lost 6 bases at V and 1 base at J; junction bases unmatched: 6. Germline CDR1 reads LNHDA; CDR2 reads SQIVND (reference sequence). The CDR3 DNA sequence: TGTGCCAGTAGAGATTACAGGGGGCCGAACACTGAAGCTTTCTTT. Translated, it gives CASRDYRGPNTEAFF.

The chain couples TRBV9 to TRBJ1-3, with 8 positions matching TRBD1. From germline, CDR1 is SGDLS and CDR2 YYNGEE. J was trimmed by 0 bases and V by 4 bases; bases with no gene match: 3. The CDR3 contains 15 residues. The CDR3 loop is CASSPGTGSGNTIYF. The CDR3 bases are TGTGCCAGCAGCCCAGGGACAGGCTCTGGAAACACCATATATTTT.

The chain carries TRBV16 and TRBJ1-1, with D possibly matching TRBD1 (6 bases). The CDR3 consists of 14 residues. The V gene's germline CDR1 is KGHSY and CDR2 FQNENV. V dropped 2 bases and J dropped 3 bases, with 10 bases sitting between them. The CDR3 sequence: CASSQTRGDTEAFF. CDR3 coding DNA: TGTGCCAGCAGCCAAACCAGGGGAGACACTGAAGCTTTCTTT.

In the case of this clone: Its ends do not fully match the called genes, so a read error is possible. The rearrangement joins TRBV20-1 to TRBJ2-4; D gene ambiguous. CDR3 length: 8 residues. Germline V gene sequence: CDR1 DFQATT, CDR2 SNEGSKA (reference sequence). The CDR3 region has the DNA TGCAGTGCTAGCCCCACCAACTTC. It is translated as CSASPTNF.

V gene TRBV2 combines with J gene TRBJ1-1; perhaps TRBD1 as D (5 bases). This CDR3 comprises 15 residues. V lost 2 bases and J lost 1, with 11 bases in between. Germline V lookup: CDR1 SNHLY, CDR2 FYNNEI. DNA for the CDR3: TGTGCCAGCAGTGAACTGGGGCAGGGGAACACTGAAGCTTTCTTT. It translates to CASSELGQGNTEAFF.

The CDR3 is CASSQRAGGPLSTDTQYF. CDR3 sequence (DNA): TGCGCCAGCAGCCAGAGGGCGGGAGGGCCGTTATCCACAGATACGCAGTATTTT. The chain has TRBV4-3 and TRBJ2-3; 9 bases map to TRBD2. V trimming: 3 bases; J trimming: 2 bases; junction bases outside the gene matches: 12. CDR1 is LGHNA, CDR2 YSLEER, per germline. The length of the CDR3 is 18 residues.

The chain joins TRBV7-3 to TRBJ2-3; D uncertain. Germline CDR1 reads SGHTA; CDR2 reads FQGTGA. Trimming left V 2 bases short and J 0 bases short, with 9 bases between. The CDR3 has 15 amino acids. The CDR3 is CASSLGVTSTDTQYF. DNA for the CDR3: TGTGCCAGCAGCTTAGGGGTAACTAGCACAGATACGCAGTATTTT.

This chain connects TRBV7-2 to TRBJ2-5; possibly TRBD1 for D (6 bases). The DNA matches TRBJ2-7 better at its end, which makes the J call doubtful. The CDR3 covers 16 residues. Germline CDR1 and CDR2: SGHTA and FQGNSA. The CDR3 bases are TGTGCCAGCAGCTTATGGTTGACAGGATCCGCCTACGAGCAGTACTTC. Its protein product is CASSLWLTGSAYEQYF.

The rearrangement links TRBV7-2 to TRBJ2-3; unclear D gene. Trimming removed 1 base from V and 6 bases from J, with 8 bases in between. Germline V lookup: CDR1 SGHTA, CDR2 FQGNSA. CDR3 length equals 13 residues. The CDR3 loop reads CASSLEGSDTQYF. CDR3 nucleotide sequence: TGTGCCAGCAGCTTAGAAGGATCCGATACGCAGTATTTT.

This clone has a handful of counts. The chain joins TRBV7-9 to TRBJ2-2, with a tentative D call TRBD2 (5 bases). V gave up 1 base and J gave up 5 bases, with 14 bases separating them. CDR1 SEHNR and CDR2 FQNEAQ come from the germline V gene (reference sequence). There are 16 residues in the CDR3. CDR3 region: CASSLGLAFWTGELFF. In DNA, the CDR3 is TGTGCCAGCAGCTTAGGCCTAGCTTTCTGGACCGGGGAGCTGTTTTTT.

This clone appeared once. The chain combines TRBV7-6 with TRBJ2-3; 8 bases are shared with TRBD1. V shed 4 bases and J 2 bases; nucleotides not matched to a gene: 5. CDR1 is SGHVS and CDR2 is FNYEAQ in the germline V gene. The CDR3 is made up of 15 amino acids. In nucleotides, the CDR3 is TGTGCCAGCAGCTCCGGACAGGGTAACACAGATACGCAGTATTTT. Encoded protein: CASSSGQGNTDTQYF.

The chain is built from TRBV29-1 and TRBJ1-5; possible D gene TRBD1, 5 bases. CDR1 is SQVTM and CDR2 is ANQGSEA in the germline V gene. Trimming shortened V by 6 bases and J by 2 bases, and 11 bases separated the two germline ends. The CDR3 totals 13 residues. The CDR3 DNA reads TGCAGCGTAGGGGACGGTCGCAATCAGCCCCAGCATTTT. Its translation: CSVGDGRNQPQHF. The full variable domain, in which reference TRBV29-1 and TRBJ1-5 provide the parts outside the CDR3, is SAVISQKPSRDICQRGTSLTIQCQVDSQVTMMFWYRQQPGQSLTLIATANQGSEATYESGFVIDKFPISRPNLTFSTLTVSNMSPEDSSIYLCSVGDGRNQPQHFGDGTRLSIL.

The chain joins TRBV5-5 to TRBJ1-4, with D uncertain. V lost 5 bases, J lost 3 bases, and 11 bases lay in between. The CDR3 consists of 14 residues. Germline V gives CDR1 SGHKS, CDR2 YYEKEE (reference sequence). The CDR3 protein is CASRPMGSNEKLFF. The CDR3 DNA reads TGTGCCAGCAGGCCCATGGGGTCTAATGAAAAACTGTTTTTT.